This T cell receptor beta chain stems from a study of control samples from healthy donors and cancer patients. This CDR3 is built from 13 residues. Germline V lookup: CDR1 SQVTM, CDR2 ANQGSEA. V gave up 7 bases and J gave up 0 bases, with 13 bases separating them. Using immunoSEQ multiplex PCR, the repertoire was profiled, and TCRdb retains in-frame clones only, with some absent. The profile shows fewer than 25,000 clones, 65% to 90% of them singletons. In this sample, this clone is medium-sized. The specimen was PBMCs. The clonotype originates from a man between 60 and 75 years old with head and neck cancer. V and J are TRBV29-1 and TRBJ2-7; possibly TRBD2 for D (6 bases). The chain's CDR3 is CSATTGVSYEQYF. The DNA of the CDR3 is TGCAGCGCCACCACGGGAGTCTCCTACGAGCAGTACTTC.